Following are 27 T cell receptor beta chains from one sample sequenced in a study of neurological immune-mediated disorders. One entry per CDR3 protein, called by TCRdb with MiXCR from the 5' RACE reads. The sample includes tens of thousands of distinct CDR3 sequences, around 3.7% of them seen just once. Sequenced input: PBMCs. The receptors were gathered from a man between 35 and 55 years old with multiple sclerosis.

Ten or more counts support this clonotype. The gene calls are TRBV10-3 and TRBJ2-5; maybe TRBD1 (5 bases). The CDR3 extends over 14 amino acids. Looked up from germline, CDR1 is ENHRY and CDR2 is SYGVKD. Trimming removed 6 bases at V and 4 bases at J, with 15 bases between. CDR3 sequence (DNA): TGTGCCATCAGGGGGCCGGGTCAAGGAGAGACCCAGTACTTC. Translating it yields CAIRGPGQGETQYF.

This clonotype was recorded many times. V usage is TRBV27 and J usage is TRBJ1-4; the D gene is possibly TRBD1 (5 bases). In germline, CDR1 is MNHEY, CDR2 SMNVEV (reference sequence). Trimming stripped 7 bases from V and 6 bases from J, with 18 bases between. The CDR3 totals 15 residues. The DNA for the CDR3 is TGTGCCAGCACCGCTAGGGGAAGGAGGGATGAAAAACTGTTTTTT. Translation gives CASTARGRRDEKLFF.

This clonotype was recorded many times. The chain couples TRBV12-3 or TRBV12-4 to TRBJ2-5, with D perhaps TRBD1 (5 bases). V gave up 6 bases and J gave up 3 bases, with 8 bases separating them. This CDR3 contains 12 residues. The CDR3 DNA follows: TGTGCCAGCAGGTCGACAGAAGAGACCCAGTACTTC. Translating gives CASRSTEETQYF.

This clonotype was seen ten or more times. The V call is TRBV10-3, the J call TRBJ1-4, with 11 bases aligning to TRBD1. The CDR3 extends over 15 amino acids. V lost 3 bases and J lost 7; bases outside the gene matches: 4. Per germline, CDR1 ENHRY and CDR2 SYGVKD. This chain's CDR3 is CAISDGQGAGEKLFF. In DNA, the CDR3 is TGTGCCATCAGTGATGGACAGGGGGCTGGTGAAAAACTGTTTTTT.

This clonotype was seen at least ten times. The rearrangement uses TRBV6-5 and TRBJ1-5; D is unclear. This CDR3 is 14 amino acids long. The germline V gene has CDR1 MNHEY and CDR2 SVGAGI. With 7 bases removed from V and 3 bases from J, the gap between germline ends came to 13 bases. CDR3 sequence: CASTTGRFNQPQHF. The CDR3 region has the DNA TGTGCCAGCACCACCGGACGGTTCAATCAGCCCCAGCATTTT.

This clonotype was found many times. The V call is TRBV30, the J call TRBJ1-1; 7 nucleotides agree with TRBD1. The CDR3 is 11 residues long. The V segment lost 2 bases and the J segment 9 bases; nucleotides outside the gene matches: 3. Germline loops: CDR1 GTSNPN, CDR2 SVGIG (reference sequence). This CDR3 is CAWSRQGKAFF. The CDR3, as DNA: TGTGCCTGGAGTAGACAGGGTAAAGCTTTCTTT.

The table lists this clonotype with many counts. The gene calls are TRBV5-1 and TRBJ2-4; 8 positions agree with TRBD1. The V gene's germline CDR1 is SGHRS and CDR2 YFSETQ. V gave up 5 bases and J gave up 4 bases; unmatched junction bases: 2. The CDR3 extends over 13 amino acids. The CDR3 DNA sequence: TGCGCCAGCAGGACAGGGGAAAAAAACATTCAGTACTTC. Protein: CASRTGEKNIQYF.

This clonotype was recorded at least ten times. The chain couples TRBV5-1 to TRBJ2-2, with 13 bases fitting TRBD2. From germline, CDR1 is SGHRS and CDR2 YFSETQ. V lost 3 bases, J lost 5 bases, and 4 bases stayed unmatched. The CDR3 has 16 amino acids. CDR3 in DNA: TGCGCCAGCAGCTCGGGACTAGCGGGAATTACCGGGGAGCTGTTTTTT. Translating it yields CASSSGLAGITGELFF. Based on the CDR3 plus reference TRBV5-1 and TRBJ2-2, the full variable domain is KAGVTQTPRYLIKTRGQQVTLSCSPISGHRSVSWYQQTPGQGLQFLFEYFSETQRNKGNFPGRFSGRQFSNSRSEMNVSTLELGDSALYLCASSSGLAGITGELFFGEGSRLTVL.

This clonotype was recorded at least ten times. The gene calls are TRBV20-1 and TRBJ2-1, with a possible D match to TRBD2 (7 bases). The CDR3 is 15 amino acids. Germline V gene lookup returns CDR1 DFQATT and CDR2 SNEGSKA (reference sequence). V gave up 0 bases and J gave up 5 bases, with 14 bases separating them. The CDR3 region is CSARDWAGAHNEQFF. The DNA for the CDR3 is TGCAGTGCTAGAGACTGGGCGGGGGCCCACAATGAGCAGTTCTTC.

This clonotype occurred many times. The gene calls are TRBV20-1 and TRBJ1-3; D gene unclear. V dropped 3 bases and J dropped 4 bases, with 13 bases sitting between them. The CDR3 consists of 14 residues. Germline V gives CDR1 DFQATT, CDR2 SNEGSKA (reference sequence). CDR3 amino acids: CSASAYPGGNTIYF. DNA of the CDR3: TGCAGTGCTAGCGCGTACCCGGGGGGAAACACCATATATTTT.

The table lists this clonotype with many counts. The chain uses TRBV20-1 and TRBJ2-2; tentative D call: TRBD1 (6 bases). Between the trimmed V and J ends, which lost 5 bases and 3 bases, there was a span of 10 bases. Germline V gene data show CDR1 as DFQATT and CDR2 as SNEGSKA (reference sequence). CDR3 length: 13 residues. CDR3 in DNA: TGCAGTGCTGGTCGACAGGACACCGGGGAGCTGTTTTTT. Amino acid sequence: CSAGRQDTGELFF.

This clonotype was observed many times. The CDR3 nucleotides read TGCGCCAGCAGCTTCAGGGGGCAGAACACCGGGGAGCTGTTTTTT. It specifies CASSFRGQNTGELFF. The chain combines TRBV5-1 with TRBJ2-2; 8 nucleotides align to TRBD1. CDR1 is SGHRS and CDR2 is YFSETQ in the germline V gene. V gave up 2 bases and J gave up 1 base; unmatched junction bases: 1. This CDR3 contains 15 residues.

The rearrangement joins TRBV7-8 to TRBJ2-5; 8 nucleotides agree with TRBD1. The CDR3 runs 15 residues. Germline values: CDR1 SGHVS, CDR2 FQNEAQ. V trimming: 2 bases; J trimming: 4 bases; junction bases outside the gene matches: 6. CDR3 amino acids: CASSLRTGLLETQYF. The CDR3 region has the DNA TGTGCCAGCAGCTTACGGACAGGGTTACTAGAGACCCAGTACTTC.

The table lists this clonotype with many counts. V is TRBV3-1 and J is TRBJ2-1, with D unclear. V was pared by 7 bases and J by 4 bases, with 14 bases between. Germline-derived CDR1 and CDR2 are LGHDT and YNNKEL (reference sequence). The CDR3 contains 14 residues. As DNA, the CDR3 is TGTGCCAGCAAGGCTAGTACTTCTTACAATGAGCAGTTCTTC. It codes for CASKASTSYNEQFF.

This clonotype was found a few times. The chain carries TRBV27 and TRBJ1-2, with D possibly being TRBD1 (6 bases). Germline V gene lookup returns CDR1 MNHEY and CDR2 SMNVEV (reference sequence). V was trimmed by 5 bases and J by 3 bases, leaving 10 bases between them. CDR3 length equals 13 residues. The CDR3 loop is CASSTHRDYGYTF. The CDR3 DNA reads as TGTGCCAGCAGTACCCACAGGGACTATGGCTACACCTTC.

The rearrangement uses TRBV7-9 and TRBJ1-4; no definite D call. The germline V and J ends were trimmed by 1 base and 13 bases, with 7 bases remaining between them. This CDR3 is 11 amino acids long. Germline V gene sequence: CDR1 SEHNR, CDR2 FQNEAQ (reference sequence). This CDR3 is CASSLVGPLFF. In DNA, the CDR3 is TGTGCCAGCAGCTTAGTTGGGCCACTGTTTTTT.

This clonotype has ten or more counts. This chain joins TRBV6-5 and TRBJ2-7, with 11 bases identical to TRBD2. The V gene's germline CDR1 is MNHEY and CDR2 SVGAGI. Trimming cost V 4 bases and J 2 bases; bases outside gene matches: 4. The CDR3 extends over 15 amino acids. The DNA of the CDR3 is TGTGCCAGCAGTTTGGGACTAGCGGCCACCTACGAGCAGTACTTC. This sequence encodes CASSLGLAATYEQYF.

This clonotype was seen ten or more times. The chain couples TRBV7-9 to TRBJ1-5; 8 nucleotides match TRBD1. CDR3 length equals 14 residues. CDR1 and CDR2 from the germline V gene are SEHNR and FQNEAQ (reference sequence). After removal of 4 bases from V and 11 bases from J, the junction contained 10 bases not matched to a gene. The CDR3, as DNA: TGTGCCAGCAGCTCCGGGACAGGAGGATTGTCCCAGCATTTT. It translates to CASSSGTGGLSQHF.

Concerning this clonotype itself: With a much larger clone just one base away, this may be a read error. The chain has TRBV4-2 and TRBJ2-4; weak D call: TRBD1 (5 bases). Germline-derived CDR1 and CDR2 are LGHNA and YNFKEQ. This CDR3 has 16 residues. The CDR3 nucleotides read TGTGCCAGCACCCGCGGACAATCCTTAGCCAAAAAAATTCAGTACTTC. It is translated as CASTRGQSLAKKIQYF.

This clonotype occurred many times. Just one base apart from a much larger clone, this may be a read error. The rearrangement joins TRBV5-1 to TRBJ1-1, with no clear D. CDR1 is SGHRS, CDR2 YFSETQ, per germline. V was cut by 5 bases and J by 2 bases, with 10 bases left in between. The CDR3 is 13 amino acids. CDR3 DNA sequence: TGCGCCAGCAGGACGAAGGGAAACACTGAAGCTTTCTTT. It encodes CASRTKGNTEAFF. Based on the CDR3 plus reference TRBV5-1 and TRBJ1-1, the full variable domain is KAGVTQTPRYLIKTRGQQVTLSCSPISGHRSVSWYQQTPGQGLQFLFEYFSETQRNKGNFPGRFSGRQFSNSRSEMNVSTLELGDSALYLCASRTKGNTEAFFGQGTRLTVV.

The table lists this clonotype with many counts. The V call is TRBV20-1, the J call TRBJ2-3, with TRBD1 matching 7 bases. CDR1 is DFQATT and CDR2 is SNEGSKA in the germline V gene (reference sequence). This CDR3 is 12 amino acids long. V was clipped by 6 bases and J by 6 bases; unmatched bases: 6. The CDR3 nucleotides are TGCAGTGCCCCAAAGGGGGCGGATACGCAGTATTTT. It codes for CSAPKGADTQYF.

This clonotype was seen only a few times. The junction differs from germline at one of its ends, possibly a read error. The CDR3 loop reads CASSLAAGINKTQNF. The CDR3 DNA is TGTGCCAGCAGCTTAGCCGCGGGTATTAATAAGACCCAGAATTTT. This chain connects TRBV7-2 to TRBJ1-5; D is unresolved. This CDR3 spans 15 amino acids. Germline CDR1 SGHTA, CDR2 FQGNSA.

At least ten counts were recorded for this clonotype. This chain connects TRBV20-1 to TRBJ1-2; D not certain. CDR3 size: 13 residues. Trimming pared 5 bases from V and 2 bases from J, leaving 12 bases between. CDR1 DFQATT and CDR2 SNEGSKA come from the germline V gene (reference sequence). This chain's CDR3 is CSAVEGPNYGYTF. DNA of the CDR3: TGCAGTGCTGTCGAGGGTCCAAACTATGGCTACACCTTC.

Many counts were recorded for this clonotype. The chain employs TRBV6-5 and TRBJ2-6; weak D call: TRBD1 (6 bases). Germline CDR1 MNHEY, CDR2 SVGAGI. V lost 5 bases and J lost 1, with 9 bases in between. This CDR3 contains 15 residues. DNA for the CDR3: TGTGCCAGCAGTGACAGGAGTTCTGGGGCCAACGTCCTGACTTTC. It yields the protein CASSDRSSGANVLTF.

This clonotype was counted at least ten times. This chain's CDR3 is CASSRGVTQYF. The DNA of the CDR3 is TGTGCCAGCAGCCGGGGTGTTACGCAGTATTTT. The rearrangement joins TRBV7-2 to TRBJ2-3; possible D gene TRBD2, 5 bases. Germline-derived CDR1 and CDR2 are SGHTA and FQGNSA. This CDR3 is 11 amino acids long. Trimming removed 5 bases at V and 8 bases at J, with 8 bases between.

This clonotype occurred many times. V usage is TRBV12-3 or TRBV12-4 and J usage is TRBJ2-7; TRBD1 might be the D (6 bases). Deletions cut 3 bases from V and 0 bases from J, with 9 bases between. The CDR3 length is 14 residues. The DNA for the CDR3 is TGTGCCAGCAGTTTCGGACAGAACTCCTACGAGCAGTACTTC. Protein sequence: CASSFGQNSYEQYF.

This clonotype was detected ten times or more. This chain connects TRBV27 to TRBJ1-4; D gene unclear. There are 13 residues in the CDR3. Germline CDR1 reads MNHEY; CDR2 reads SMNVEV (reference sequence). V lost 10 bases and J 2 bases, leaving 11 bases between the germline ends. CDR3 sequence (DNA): TGTGCCAAGGGTCGGTCTACTAATGAAAAACTGTTTTTT. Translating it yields CAKGRSTNEKLFF.